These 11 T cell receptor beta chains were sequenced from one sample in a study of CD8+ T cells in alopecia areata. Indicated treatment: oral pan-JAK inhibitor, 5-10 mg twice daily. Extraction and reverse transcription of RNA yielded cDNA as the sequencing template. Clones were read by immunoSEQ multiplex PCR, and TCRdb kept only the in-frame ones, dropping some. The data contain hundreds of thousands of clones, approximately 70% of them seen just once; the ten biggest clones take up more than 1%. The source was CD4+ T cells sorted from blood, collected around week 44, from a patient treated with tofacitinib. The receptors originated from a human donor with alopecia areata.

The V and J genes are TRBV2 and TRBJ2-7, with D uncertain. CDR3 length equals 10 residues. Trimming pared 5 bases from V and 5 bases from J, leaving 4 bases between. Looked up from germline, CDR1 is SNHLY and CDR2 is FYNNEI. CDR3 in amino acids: CASSRHEQYF. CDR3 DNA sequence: TGTGCCAGCAGTCGACACGAGCAGTACTTC. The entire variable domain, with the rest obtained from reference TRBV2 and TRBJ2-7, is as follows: EPEVTQTPSHQVTQMGQEVILRCVPISNHLYFYWYRQILGQKVEFLVSFYNNEISEKSEIFDDQFSVERPDGSNFTLKIRSTKLEDSAMYFCASSRHEQYFGPGTRLTVT.

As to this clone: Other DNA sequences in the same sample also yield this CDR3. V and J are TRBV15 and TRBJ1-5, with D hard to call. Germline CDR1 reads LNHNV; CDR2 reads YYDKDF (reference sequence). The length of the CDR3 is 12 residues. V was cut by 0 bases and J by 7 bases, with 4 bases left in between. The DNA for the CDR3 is TGTGCCACCAGCAGAGATACCCAGCCCCAGCATTTT. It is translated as CATSRDTQPQHF.

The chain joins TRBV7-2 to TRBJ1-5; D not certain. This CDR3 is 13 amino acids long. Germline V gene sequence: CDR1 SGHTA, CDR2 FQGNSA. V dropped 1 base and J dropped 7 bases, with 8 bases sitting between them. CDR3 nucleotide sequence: TGTGCCAGCAGCTTAGGGGTGGGGCAGCCCCAGCATTTT. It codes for CASSLGVGQPQHF.

Here the CDR3 DNA reads TGCAGCGTTGGAAGTTCCAATGAGCAGTTCTTC. Protein sequence: CSVGSSNEQFF. The V call is TRBV29-1, the J call TRBJ2-1; no firm D call. This CDR3 spans 11 amino acids. Germline loops: CDR1 SQVTM, CDR2 ANQGSEA. The germline V and J ends were trimmed by 4 bases and 6 bases, with 7 bases remaining between them.

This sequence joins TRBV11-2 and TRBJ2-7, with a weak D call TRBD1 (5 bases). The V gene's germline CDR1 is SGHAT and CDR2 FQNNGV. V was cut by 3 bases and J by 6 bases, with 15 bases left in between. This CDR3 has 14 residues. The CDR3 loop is CASSFNRQSGEQYF. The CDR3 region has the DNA TGTGCCAGCAGCTTTAATCGACAGTCTGGCGAGCAGTACTTC.

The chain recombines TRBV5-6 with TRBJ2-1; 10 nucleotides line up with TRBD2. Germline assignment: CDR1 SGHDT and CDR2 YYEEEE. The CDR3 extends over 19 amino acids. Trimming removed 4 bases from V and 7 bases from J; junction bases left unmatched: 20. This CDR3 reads CASSPAGTSVLRVRNEQFF. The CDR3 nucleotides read TGTGCCAGCAGCCCTGCCGGGACTAGCGTGCTTCGAGTTAGGAATGAGCAGTTCTTC.

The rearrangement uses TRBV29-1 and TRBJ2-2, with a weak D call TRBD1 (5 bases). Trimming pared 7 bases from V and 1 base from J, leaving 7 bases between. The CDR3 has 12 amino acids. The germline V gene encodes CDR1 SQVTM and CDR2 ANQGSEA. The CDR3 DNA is TGCAGCGGTACAGGGAACACCGGGGAGCTGTTTTTT. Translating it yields CSGTGNTGELFF.

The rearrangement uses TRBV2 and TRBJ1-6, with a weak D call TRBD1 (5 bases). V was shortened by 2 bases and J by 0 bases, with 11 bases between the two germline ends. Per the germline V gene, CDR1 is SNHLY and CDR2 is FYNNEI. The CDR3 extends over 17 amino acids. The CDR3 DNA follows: TGTGCCAGCAGTGAACGACAGCCGAGCTCCTATAATTCACCCCTCCACTTT. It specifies CASSERQPSSYNSPLHF.

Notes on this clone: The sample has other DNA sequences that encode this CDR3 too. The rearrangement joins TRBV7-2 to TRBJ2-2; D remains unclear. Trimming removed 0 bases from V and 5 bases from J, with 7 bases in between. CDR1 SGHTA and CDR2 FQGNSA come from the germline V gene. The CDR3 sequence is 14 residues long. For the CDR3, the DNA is TGTGCCAGCAGCTTAGCGACTGTAACCGGGGAGCTGTTTTTT. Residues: CASSLATVTGELFF. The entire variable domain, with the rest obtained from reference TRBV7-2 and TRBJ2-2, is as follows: GAGVSQSPSNKVTEKGKDVELRCDPISGHTALYWYRQSLGQGLEFLIYFQGNSAPDKSGLPSDRFSAERTGGSVSTLTIQRTQQEDSAVYLCASSLATVTGELFFGEGSRLTVL.

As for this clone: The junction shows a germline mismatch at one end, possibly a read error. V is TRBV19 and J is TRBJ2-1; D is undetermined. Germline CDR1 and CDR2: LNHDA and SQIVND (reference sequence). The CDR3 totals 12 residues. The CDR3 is CASRIGDNEQFF. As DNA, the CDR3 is TGTGCCAGTAGGATAGGAGACAATGAGCAGTTCTTC.

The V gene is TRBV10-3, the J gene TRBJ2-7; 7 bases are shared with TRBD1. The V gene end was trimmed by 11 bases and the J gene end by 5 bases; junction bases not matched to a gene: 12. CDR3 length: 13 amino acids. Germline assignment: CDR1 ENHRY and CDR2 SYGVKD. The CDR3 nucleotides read TGTGCCGCGCACCCAGGGACAGCCGACGAGCAGTACTTC. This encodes CAAHPGTADEQYF.